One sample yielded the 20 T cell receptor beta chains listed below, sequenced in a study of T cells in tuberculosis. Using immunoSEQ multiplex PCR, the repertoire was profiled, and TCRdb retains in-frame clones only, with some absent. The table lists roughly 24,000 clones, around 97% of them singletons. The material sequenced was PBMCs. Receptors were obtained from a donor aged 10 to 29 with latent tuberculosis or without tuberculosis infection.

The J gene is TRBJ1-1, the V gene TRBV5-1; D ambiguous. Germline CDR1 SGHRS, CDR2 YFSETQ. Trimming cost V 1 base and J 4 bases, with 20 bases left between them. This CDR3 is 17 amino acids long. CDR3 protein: CASSLLGIGRTGTEAFF. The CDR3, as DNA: TGCGCCAGCAGCTTGTTGGGTATTGGGAGGACTGGCACTGAAGCTTTCTTT.

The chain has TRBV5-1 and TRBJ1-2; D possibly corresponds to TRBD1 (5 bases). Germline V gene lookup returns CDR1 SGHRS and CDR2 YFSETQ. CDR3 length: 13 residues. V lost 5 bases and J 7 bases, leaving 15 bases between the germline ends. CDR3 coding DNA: TGCGCCAGCAGACCTCGGGCGGGGGGTGGCTACACCTTC. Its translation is CASRPRAGGGYTF. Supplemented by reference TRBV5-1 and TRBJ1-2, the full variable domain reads KAGVTQTPRYLIKTRGQQVTLSCSPISGHRSVSWYQQTPGQGLQFLFEYFSETQRNKGNFPGRFSGRQFSNSRSEMNVSTLELGDSALYLCASRPRAGGGYTFGSGTRLTVV.

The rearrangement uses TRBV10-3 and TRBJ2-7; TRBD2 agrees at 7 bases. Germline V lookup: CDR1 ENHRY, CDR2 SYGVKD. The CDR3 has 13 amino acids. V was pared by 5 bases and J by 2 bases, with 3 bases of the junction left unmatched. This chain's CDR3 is CAISLTSTYEQYF. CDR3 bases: TGTGCCATCAGTTTGACTAGCACCTACGAGCAGTACTTC.

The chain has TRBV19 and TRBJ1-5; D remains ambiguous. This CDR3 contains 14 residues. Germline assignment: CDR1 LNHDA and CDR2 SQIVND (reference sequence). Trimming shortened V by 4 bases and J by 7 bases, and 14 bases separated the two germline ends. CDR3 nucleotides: TGTGCCAGTAGTAGTAGAACCTTGGGCCAGCCCCAGCATTTT. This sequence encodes CASSSRTLGQPQHF.

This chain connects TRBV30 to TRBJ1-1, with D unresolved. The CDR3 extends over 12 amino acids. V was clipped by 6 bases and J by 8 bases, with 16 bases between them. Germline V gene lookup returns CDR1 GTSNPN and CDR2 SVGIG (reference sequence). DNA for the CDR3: TGTGCCTGCACCCAGTCGGCGGAAGAAGCTTTCTTT. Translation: CACTQSAEEAFF.

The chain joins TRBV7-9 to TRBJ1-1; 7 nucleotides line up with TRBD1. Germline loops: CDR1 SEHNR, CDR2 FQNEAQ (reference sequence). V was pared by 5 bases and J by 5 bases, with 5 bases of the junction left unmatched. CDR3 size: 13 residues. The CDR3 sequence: CASSAGTATEAFF. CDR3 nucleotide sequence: TGTGCCAGCAGCGCCGGGACAGCTACTGAAGCTTTCTTT.

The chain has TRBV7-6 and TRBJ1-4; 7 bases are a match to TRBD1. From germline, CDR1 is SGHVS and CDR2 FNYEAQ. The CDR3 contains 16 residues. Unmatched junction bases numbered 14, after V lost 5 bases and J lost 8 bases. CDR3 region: CASSPTPQGVGEKLFF. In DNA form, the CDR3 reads TGTGCCAGCAGCCCGACTCCTCAGGGGGTTGGCGAAAAACTGTTTTTT.

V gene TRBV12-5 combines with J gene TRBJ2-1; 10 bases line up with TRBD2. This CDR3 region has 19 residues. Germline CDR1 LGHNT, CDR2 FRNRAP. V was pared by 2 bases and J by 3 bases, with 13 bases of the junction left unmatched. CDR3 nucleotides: TGTGCTAGTGGTTTGTCGGGACAGCTAGCGGGGGCCCTCTACAATGAGCAGTTCTTC. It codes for CASGLSGQLAGALYNEQFF. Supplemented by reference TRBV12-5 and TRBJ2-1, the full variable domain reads DARVTQTPRHKVTEMGQEVTMRCQPILGHNTVFWYRQTMMQGLELLAYFRNRAPLDDSGMPKDRFSAEMPDATLATLKIQPSEPRDSAVYFCASGLSGQLAGALYNEQFFGPGTRLTVL.

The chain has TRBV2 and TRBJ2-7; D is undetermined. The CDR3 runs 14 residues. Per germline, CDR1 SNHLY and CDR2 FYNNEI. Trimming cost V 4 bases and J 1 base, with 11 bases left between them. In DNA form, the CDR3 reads TGTGCCAGCAGTGCCGACCCGACATCCTACGAGCAGTACTTC. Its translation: CASSADPTSYEQYF.

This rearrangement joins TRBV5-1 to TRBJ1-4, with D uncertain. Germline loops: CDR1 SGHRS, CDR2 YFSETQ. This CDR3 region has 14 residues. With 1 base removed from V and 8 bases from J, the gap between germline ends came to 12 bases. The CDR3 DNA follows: TGCGCCAGCAGCTTGTGGTCGGGTTGGGAAAAACTGTTTTTT. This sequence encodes CASSLWSGWEKLFF.

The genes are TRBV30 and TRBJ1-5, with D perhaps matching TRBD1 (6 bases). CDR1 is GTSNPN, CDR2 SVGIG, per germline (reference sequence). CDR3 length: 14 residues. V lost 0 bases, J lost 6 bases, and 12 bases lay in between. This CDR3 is CAWSVQGNGQPQHF. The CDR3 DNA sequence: TGTGCCTGGAGTGTACAGGGTAATGGTCAGCCCCAGCATTTT.

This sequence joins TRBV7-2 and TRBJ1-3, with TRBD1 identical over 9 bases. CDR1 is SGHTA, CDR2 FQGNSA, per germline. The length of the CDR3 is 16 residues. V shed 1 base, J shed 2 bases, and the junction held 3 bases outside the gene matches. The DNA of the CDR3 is TGTGCCAGCAGCTTAGGGACAGGGGTGGCTGGAAACACCATATATTTT. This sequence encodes CASSLGTGVAGNTIYF. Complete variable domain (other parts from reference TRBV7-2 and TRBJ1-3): GAGVSQSPSNKVTEKGKDVELRCDPISGHTALYWYRQSLGQGLEFLIYFQGNSAPDKSGLPSDRFSAERTGGSVSTLTIQRTQQEDSAVYLCASSLGTGVAGNTIYFGEGSWLTVV.

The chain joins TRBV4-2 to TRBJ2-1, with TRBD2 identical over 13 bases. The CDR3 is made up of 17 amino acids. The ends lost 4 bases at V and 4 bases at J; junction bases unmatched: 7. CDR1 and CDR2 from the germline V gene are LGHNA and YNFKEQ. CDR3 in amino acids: CASSRELAGGPYNEQFF. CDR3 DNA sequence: TGTGCCAGCAGCCGGGAACTAGCGGGGGGGCCTTACAATGAGCAGTTCTTC.

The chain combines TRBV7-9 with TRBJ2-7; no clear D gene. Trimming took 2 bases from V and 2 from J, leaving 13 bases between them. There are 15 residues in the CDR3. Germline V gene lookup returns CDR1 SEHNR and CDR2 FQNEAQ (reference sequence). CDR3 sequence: CASSLLRHVPYEQYF. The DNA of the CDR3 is TGTGCCAGCAGCTTACTGAGGCACGTGCCCTACGAGCAGTACTTC.

CDR3 sequence: CASRATGSRGAFF. CDR3 DNA: TGTGCCAGCAGAGCAACAGGGTCGAGGGGAGCTTTCTTT. The V call is TRBV6-5, the J call TRBJ1-1; weak D call: TRBD1 (6 bases). V was pared by 6 bases and J by 10 bases, with 18 bases between. CDR3 length: 13 amino acids. The germline gives CDR1 MNHEY, CDR2 SVGAGI.

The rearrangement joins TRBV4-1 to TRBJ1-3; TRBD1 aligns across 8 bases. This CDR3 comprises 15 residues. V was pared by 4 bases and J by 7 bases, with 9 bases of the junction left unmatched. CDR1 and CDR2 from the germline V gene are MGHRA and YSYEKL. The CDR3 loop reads CASSRQQGVWNTIYF. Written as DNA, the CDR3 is TGCGCCAGCAGCCGCCAACAGGGGGTCTGGAACACCATATATTTT.

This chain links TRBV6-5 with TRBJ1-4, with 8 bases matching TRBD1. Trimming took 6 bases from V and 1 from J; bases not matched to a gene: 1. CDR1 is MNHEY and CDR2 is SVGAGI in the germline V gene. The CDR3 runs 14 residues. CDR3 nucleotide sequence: TGTGCCAGCAGGACAGGGGAAACTAATGAAAAACTGTTTTTT. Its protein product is CASRTGETNEKLFF.

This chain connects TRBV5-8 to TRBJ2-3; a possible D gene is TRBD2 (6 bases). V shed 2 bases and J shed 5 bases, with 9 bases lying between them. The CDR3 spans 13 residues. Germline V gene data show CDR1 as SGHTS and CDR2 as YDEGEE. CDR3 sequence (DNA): TGTGCCAGCAGCTTACTAGCACAAGATACGCAGTATTTT. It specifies CASSLLAQDTQYF.

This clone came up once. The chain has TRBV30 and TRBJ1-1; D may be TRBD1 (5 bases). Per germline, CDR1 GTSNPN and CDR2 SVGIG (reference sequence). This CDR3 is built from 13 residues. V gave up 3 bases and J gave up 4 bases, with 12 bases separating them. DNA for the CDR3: TGTGCCTGGAGGGGCATCGGGGGCACTGAAGCTTTCTTT. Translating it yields CAWRGIGGTEAFF.

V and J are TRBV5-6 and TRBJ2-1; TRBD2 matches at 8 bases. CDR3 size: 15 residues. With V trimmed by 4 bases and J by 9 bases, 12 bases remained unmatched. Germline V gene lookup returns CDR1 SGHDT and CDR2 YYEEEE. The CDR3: CASSRVGLGRSEQFF. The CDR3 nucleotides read TGTGCCAGCAGCCGGGTGGGACTAGGTAGGTCTGAGCAGTTCTTC.